Sequencing of this TCR beta chain was carried out in a study of blood T cell repertoires in COVID-19. Across the whole study: From T cells, B-cell-depleted T cells, or PBMCs came the material, which was cDNA or gDNA.

In germline, CDR1 is SNHLY, CDR2 FYNNEI. The V end lost 2 bases, the J end lost 8 bases, and 16 bases lay between the germline ends. The CDR3 has 16 residues. In the original analysis: Estimation of nucleated cell counts relied on the amplification of reference gene primers. Repertoires were generated with immunoSEQ multiplex PCR, while TCRdb's copy carries only in-frame clones and drops some. That table is the source of V, J and clone size, and D and trimming were worked out from the DNA. The sample records 150,000 to 200,000 clones, about 86% being singletons. The rearrangement uses TRBV2 and TRBJ1-6; D may be TRBD1 (5 bases). This sequence originates from a human donor with acute or convalescent COVID-19. The donor label of this sample is uncertain. Material: peripheral blood. CDR3 protein: CASSETGDARDSPLHF. Here the CDR3 DNA reads TGTGCCAGCAGTGAAACAGGCGACGCCAGGGATTCACCCCTCCACTTT.